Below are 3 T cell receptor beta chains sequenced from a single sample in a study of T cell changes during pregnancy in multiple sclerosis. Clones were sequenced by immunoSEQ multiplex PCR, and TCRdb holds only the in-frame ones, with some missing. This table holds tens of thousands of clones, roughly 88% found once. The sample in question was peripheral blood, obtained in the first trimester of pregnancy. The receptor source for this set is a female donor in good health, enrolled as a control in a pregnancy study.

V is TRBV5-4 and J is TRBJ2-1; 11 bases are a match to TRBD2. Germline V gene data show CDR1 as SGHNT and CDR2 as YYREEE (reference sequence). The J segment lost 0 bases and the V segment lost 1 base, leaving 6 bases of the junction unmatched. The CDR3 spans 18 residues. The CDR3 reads CASSLTSGGASSYNEQFF. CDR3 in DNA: TGTGCCAGCAGCTTGACTAGCGGGGGCGCGAGCTCCTACAATGAGCAGTTCTTC.

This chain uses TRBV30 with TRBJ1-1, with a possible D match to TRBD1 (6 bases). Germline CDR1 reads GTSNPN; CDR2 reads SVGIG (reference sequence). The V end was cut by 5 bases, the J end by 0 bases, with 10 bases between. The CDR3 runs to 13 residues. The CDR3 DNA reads TGTGCCTGGGGACAGTCAATGAACACTGAAGCTTTCTTT. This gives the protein CAWGQSMNTEAFF. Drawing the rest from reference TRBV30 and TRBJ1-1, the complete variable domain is SQTIHQWPATLVQPVGSPLSLECTVEGTSNPNLYWYRQAAGRGLQLLFYSVGIGQISSEVPQNLSASRPQDRQFILSSKKLLLSDSGFYLCAWGQSMNTEAFFGQGTRLTVV.

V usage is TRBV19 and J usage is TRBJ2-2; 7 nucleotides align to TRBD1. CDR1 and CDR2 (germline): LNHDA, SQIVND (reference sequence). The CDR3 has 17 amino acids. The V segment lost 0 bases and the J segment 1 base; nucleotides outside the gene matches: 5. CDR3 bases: TGTGCCAGTAGTATAGATTCAGGGGGACAGAACACCGGGGAGCTGTTTTTT. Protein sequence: CASSIDSGGQNTGELFF.